Given below is one TCR beta chain in context. The antigen is undetermined. The V gene end was trimmed by 8 bases and the J gene end by 4 bases; junction bases not matched to a gene: 6. The V gene's germline CDR1 is SGHAT and CDR2 FQNNGV. This CDR3 is built from 13 residues. The data belong to a study of T cell responses to AZD1222 COVID-19 vaccine. Broader study findings: Unmutated regions of variants are reportedly targeted by nearly half of spike-specific TCRs. Vaccine-associated CD4 TCRs spanned spike, dominant at 160-218 and 743-854. Among AZD1222 vaccinees, only 5 to 7 were seropositive at baseline.

Sequenced by immunoSEQ multiplex PCR; TCRdb stores in-frame clones only, minus some. The sample yields tens of thousands of clones, 87% seen once. This TCR derives from an adult in good health. The sample here was peripheral blood, taken on day 0 of AZD1222 vaccination. V and J are TRBV11-2 and TRBJ1-1; 8 nucleotides agree with TRBD1. In DNA, the CDR3 is TGTGCCAGCGGCCAGGGGGCACTCACTGAAGCTTTCTTT. Protein sequence: CASGQGALTEAFF.